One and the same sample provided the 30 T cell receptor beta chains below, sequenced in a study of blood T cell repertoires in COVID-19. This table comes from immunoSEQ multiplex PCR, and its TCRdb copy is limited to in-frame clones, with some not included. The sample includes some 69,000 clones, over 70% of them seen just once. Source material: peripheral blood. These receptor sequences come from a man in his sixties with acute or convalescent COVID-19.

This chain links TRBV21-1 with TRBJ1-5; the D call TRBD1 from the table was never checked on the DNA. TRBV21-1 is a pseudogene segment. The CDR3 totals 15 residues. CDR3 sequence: CASSTRGSIYQPQHF. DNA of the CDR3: TGTGCCAGCAGCACCAGGGGGTCAATTTATCAGCCCCAGCATTTT.

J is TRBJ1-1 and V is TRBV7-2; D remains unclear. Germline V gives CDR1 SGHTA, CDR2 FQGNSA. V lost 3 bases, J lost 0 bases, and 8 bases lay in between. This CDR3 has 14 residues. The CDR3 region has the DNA TGTGCCAGCAGCTTTAGCCGGATGAACACTGAAGCTTTCTTT. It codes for CASSFSRMNTEAFF.

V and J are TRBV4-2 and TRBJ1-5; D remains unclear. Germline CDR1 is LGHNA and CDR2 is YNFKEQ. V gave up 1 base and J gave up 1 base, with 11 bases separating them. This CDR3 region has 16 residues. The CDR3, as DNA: TGTGCCAGCAGCCAAGTGTTGGGAGGGAGCAATCAGCCCCAGCATTTT. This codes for CASSQVLGGSNQPQHF.

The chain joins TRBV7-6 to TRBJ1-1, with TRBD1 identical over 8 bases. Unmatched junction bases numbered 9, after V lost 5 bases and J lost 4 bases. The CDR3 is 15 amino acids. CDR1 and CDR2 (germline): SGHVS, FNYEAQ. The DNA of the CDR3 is TGTGCCAGCAGCCTAATGACAGGGGCGGGCACTGAAGCTTTCTTT. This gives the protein CASSLMTGAGTEAFF.

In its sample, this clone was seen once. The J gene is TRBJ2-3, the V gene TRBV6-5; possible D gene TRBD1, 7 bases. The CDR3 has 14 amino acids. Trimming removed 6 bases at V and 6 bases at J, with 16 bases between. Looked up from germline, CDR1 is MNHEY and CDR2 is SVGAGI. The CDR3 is CASRLNRGGDTQYF. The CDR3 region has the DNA TGTGCCAGCAGGCTCAACAGGGGAGGTGATACGCAGTATTTT.

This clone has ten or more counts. The CDR3 reads CAISESQGPLHF. Written as DNA, the CDR3 is TGTGCCATCAGTGAGTCGCAGGGGCCCCTCCACTTT. The chain is built from TRBV10-3 and TRBJ1-6, with D perhaps TRBD1 (6 bases). Per the germline V gene, CDR1 is ENHRY and CDR2 is SYGVKD. The CDR3 totals 12 residues. V was pared by 0 bases and J by 13 bases, with 7 bases between.

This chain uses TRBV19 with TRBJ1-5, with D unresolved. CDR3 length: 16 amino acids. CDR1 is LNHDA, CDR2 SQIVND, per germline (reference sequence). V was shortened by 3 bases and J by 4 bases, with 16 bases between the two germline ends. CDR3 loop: CASSIFLGALNQPQHF. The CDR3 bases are TGTGCCAGTAGTATTTTCTTGGGAGCCCTTAATCAGCCCCAGCATTTT.

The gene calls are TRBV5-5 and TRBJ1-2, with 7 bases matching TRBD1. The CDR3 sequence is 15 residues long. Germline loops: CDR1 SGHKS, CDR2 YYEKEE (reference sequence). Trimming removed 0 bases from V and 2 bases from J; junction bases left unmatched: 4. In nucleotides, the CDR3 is TGTGCCAGCAGCTTGGGAGCAGGGGGGAACTATGGCTACACCTTC. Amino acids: CASSLGAGGNYGYTF.

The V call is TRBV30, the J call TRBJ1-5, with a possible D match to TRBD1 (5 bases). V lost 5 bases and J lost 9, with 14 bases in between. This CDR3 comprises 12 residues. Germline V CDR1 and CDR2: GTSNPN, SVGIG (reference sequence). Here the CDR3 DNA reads TGTGCCTGGGCCCGGGGGGGAAGGCCCCAGCATTTT. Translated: CAWARGGRPQHF.

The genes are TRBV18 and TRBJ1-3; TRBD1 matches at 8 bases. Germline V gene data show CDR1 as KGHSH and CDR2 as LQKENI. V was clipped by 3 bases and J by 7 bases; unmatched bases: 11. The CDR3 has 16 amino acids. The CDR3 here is CASSPPGGQGTNTIYF. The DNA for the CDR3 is TGTGCCAGCTCACCGCCGGGCGGACAGGGTACGAACACCATATATTTT.

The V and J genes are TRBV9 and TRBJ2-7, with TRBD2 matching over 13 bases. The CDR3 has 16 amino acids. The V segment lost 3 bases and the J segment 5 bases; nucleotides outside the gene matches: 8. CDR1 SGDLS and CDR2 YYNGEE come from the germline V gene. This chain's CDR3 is CASSARTSGGNNEQYF. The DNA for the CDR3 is TGTGCCAGCAGCGCGCGGACTAGCGGGGGTAACAACGAGCAGTACTTC.

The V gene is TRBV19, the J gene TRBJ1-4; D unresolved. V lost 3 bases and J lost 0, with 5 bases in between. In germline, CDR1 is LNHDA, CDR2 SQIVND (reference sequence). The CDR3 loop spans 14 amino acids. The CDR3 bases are TGTGCCAGTAGTATGTCATCAACTAATGAAAAACTGTTTTTT. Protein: CASSMSSTNEKLFF.

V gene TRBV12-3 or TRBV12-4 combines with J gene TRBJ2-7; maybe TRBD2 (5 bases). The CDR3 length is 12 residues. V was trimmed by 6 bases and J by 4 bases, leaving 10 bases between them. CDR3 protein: CASSGEDYEQYF. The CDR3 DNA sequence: TGTGCCAGCAGCGGGGAAGATTACGAGCAGTACTTC.

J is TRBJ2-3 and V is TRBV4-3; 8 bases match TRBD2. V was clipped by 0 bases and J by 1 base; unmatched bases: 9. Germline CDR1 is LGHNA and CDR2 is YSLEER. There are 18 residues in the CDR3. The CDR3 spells CASSQEFGAGGGTDTQYF. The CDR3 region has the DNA TGCGCCAGCAGCCAAGAGTTCGGGGCGGGGGGCGGCACAGATACGCAGTATTTT.

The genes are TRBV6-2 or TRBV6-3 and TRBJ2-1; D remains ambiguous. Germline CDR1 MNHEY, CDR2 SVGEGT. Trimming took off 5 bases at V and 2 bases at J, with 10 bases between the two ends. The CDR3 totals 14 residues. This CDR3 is CASSTNQPYNEQFF. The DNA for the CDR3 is TGTGCCAGCAGTACAAACCAACCCTACAATGAGCAGTTCTTC.

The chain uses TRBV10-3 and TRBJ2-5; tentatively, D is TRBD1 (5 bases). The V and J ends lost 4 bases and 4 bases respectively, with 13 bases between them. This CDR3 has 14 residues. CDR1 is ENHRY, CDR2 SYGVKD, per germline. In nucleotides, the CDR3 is TGTGCCATCAGTGCGATTCAGGGTGGAGAGACCCAGTACTTC. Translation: CAISAIQGGETQYF.

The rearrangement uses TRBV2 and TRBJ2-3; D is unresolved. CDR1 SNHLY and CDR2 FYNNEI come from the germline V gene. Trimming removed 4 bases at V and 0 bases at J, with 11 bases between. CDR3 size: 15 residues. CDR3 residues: CASSGQVPSTDTQYF. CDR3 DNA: TGTGCCAGCAGTGGGCAGGTCCCAAGCACAGATACGCAGTATTTT.

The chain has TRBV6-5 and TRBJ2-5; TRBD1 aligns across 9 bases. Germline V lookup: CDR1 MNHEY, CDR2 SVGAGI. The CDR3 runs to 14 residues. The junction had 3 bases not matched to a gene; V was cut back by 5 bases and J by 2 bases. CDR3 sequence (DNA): TGTGCCAGCAGTAACGGACAGGGGCAAGAGACCCAGTACTTC. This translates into CASSNGQGQETQYF.

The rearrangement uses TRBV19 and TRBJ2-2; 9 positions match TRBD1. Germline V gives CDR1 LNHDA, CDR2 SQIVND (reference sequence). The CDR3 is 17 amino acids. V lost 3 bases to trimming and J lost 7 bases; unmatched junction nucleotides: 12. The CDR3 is CASSMGRGQGWIGELFF. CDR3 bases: TGTGCCAGTAGTATGGGTAGGGGACAGGGTTGGATCGGGGAGCTGTTTTTT.

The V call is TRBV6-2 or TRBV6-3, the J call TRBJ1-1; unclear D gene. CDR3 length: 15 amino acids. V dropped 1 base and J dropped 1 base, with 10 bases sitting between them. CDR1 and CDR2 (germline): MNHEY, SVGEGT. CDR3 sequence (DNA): TGTGCCAGCAGTTACTTTATTGAGGCGAACACTGAAGCTTTCTTT. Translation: CASSYFIEANTEAFF.

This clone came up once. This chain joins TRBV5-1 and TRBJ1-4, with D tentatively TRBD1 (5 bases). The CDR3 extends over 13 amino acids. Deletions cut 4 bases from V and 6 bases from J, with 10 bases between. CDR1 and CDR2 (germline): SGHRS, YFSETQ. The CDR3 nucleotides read TGCGCCAGCAGCAGGGGAGGGGATGAAAAACTGTTTTTT. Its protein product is CASSRGGDEKLFF.

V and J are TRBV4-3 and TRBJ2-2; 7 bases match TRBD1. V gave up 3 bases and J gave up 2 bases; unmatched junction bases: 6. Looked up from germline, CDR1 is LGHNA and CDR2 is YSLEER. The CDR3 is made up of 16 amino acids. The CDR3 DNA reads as TGCGCCAGCAGCCAGTTGACAGGGTCAAACACCGGGGAGCTGTTTTTT. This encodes CASSQLTGSNTGELFF.

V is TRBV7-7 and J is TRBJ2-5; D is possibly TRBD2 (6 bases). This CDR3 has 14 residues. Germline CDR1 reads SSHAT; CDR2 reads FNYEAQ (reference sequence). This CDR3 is CASVGAGGQETQYF. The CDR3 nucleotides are TGTGCTAGCGTCGGGGCCGGGGGCCAAGAGACCCAGTACTTC.

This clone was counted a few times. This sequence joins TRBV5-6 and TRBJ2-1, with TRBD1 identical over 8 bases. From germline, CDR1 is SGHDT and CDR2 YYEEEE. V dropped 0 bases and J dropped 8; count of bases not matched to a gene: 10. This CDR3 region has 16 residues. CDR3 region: CASSLAGDRGIDEQFF. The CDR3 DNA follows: TGTGCCAGCAGCTTGGCGGGTGACAGGGGCATCGATGAGCAGTTCTTC.

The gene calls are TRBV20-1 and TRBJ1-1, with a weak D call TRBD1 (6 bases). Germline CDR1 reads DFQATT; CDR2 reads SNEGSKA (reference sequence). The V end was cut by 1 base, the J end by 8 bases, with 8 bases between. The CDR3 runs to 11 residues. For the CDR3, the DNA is TGCAGTGCTAGAGCCGGGACAGAAGCTTTCTTT. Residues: CSARAGTEAFF.

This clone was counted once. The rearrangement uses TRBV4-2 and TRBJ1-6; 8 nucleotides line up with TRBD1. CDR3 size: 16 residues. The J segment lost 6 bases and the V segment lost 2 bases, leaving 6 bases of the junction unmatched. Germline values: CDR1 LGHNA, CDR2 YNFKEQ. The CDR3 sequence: CASSQSTGDGNSPLHF. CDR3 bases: TGTGCCAGCAGCCAATCGACAGGGGACGGTAATTCACCCCTCCACTTT.

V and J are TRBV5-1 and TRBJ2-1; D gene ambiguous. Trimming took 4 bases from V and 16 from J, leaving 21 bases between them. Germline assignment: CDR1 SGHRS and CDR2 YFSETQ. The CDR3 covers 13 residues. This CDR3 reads CASSPIPTSMGFF. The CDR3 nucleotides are TGCGCCAGCAGCCCCATCCCGACATCCATGGGTTTCTTC.

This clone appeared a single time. DNA of the CDR3: TGTGCCAGTAGTATAGGCGGGGGGGCCAACGTCCTGACTTTC. It specifies CASSIGGGANVLTF. The chain carries TRBV19 and TRBJ2-6; D possibly corresponds to TRBD2 (5 bases). Trimming took 1 base from V and 4 from J, leaving 5 bases between them. Germline V lookup: CDR1 LNHDA, CDR2 SQIVND (reference sequence). The CDR3 extends over 14 amino acids.

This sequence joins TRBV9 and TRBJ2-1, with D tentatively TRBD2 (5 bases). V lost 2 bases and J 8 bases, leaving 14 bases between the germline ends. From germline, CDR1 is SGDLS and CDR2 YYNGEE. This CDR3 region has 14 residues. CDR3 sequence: CASSVTGMGDEQFF. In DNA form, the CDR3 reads TGTGCCAGCAGCGTGACGGGAATGGGCGATGAGCAGTTCTTC. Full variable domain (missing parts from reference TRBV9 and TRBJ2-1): DSGVTQTPKHLITATGQRVTLRCSPRSGDLSVYWYQQSLDQGLQFLIQYYNGEERAKGNILERFSAQQFPDLHSELNLSSLELGDSALYFCASSVTGMGDEQFFGPGTRLTVL.

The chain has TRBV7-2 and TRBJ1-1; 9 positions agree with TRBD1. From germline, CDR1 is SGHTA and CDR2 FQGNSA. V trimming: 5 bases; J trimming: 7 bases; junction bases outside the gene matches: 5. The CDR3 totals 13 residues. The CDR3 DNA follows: TGTGCCAGCAGCGCTGACAGGGGGGGTGAAGCTTTCTTT. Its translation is CASSADRGGEAFF.